The clone carrying this T cell receptor beta chain was found once. The same CDR3 arises from other DNA sequences in this sample as well. Deletions cut 2 bases from V and 5 bases from J, with 8 bases between. The germline CDR1 and CDR2 sequences are MRHNA and SNTAGT. The CDR3 consists of 13 residues. This entry is derived from a study of blood T cell repertoires in COVID-19. Study-wide background: Samples representing acute and convalescent COVID-19 were sourced from the United States, Italy and Spain. In each case, the material was cDNA or gDNA derived from T cells, B-cell-depleted T cells, or PBMCs.

Measured with immunoSEQ multiplex PCR; TCRdb has only the in-frame clones, and not every one. This table holds around 99,000 clones, about nine tenths found once. The clonotype was recovered from a man in his fifties with acute or convalescent COVID-19. Material: peripheral blood. The V and J genes are TRBV6-4 and TRBJ2-3; D is possibly TRBD1 (5 bases). The CDR3, as DNA: TGTGCCAGCAGTGACGATAGGGGAGATACGCAGTATTTT. Protein product: CASSDDRGDTQYF.